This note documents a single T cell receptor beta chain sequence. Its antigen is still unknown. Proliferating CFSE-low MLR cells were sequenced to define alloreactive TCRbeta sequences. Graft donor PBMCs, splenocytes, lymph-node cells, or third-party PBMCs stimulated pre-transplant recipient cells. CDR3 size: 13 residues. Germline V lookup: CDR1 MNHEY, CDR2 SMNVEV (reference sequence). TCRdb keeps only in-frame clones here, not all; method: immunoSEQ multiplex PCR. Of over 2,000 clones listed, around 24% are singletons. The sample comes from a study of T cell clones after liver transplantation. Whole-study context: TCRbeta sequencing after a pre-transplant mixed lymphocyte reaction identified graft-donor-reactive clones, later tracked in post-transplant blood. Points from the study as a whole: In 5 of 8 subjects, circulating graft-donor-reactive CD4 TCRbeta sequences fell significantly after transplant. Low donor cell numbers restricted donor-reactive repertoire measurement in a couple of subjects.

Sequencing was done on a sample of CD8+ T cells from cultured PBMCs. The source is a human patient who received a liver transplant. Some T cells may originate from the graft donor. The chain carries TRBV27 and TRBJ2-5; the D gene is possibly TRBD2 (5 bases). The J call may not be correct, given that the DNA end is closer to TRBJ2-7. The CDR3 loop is CASSWRPTYEQYF. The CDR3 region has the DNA TGTGCCAGCAGTTGGAGGCCTACCTACGAGCAGTACTTC.